This T cell receptor (beta chain) was identified during a study of cytomegalovirus exposure and HLA in healthy donors. Looking at the study overall: Early on, a data release was issued that held 65 million to 100 million unique TCRs from HLA-typed donors.

The CDR3 is 15 residues long. Looked up from germline, CDR1 is SGHRS and CDR2 is YFSETQ. The V gene lost 5 bases and the J gene lost 6 bases, with 17 bases spanning the gap. Points from the study as a whole: The study flagged some 180 TCR beta chains as cytomegalovirus-associated. Presence/absence comparisons presumed near-even sequencing depth among donors.

PCR was performed using 60 Vbeta and 13 Jbeta primers. Sequencing was performed with immunoSEQ multiplex PCR; in TCRdb, only in-frame clones are kept and a portion is missing. Seen here are some 75,000 clones, 78% observed once, and the top ten hold 5.5% to 7.5%. A word on this clone: The antigen remains unidentified.

This clonotype was obtained from a man aged 18 to 29 in good health and CMV-seropositive. V is TRBV5-1 and J is TRBJ2-2; maybe TRBD1 (6 bases). Material: PBMCs. For the CDR3, the DNA is TGCGCCAGCAGTCTGTACCAGGGGAGCGCCGGGGAGCTGTTTTTT. Amino acid sequence: CASSLYQGSAGELFF. The full variable domain, in which reference TRBV5-1 and TRBJ2-2 provide the parts outside the CDR3, is KAGVTQTPRYLIKTRGQQVTLSCSPISGHRSVSWYQQTPGQGLQFLFEYFSETQRNKGNFPGRFSGRQFSNSRSEMNVSTLELGDSALYLCASSLYQGSAGELFFGEGSRLTVL.